One T cell receptor beta chain is described in this entry. Antigen unknown. The sample belongs to a study of cytomegalovirus exposure and HLA in healthy donors. General study points: About 87% or about 30% of the time was how often most TCR beta V segments were productive, according to an earlier analysis. Among the CMV-associated chains, three were confirmed in vitro as specific for CMV antigens. Only CMV serostatus was available as immune exposure information.

Trimming took 0 bases from V and 0 from J, leaving 11 bases between them. The CDR3 is made up of 16 amino acids. Germline CDR1 SGDLS, CDR2 YYNGEE. Unrecorded immune exposures were likely, despite nominal health at sampling. Vbeta (60) and Jbeta (13) primers were used in the PCR. Generated by immunoSEQ multiplex PCR, the TCRdb table keeps only in-frame clones and is missing some. The sample includes under 200,000 clones, roughly 85% seen only once; the top ten take less than 2.5%. The genes are TRBV9 and TRBJ2-3, with D unresolved. The specimen sequenced was PBMCs. This sequence was found in a woman in her 50s in good health and CMV-seronegative. The chain's CDR3 is CASSVVSRPSTDTQYF. The CDR3 coding sequence is TGTGCCAGCAGCGTAGTTAGCAGACCTAGCACAGATACGCAGTATTTT.